Listed here is a single T cell receptor beta chain. The antigen is not known. This sample is part of a study of shared clonotypes between healthy human individuals. Broader study findings: Generally, estimated richness proved larger in naive subsets than it did in memory subsets.

Here immunoSEQ multiplex PCR was the method, and the copy in TCRdb shows in-frame clones only, minus some. Of hundreds of thousands of clones listed, just under 97% are singletons. Germline loops: CDR1 SQVTM, CDR2 ANQGSEA. V trimming: 3 bases; J trimming: 0 bases; junction bases outside the gene matches: 10. CDR3 size: 16 residues. CD8 cells classed as naive were CD45RO-negative and positively selected for CCR7, excluding terminally differentiated effector memory CD45RA+ cells. The receptor was derived from a woman in her 30s in good health. What was sequenced was naive CD8+ T cells sorted from blood. This chain links TRBV29-1 with TRBJ2-7, with 8 bases fitting TRBD2. CDR3 region: CSVEGITSGDSYEQYF. CDR3 nucleotide sequence: TGCAGCGTTGAGGGGATTACTAGCGGAGACTCCTACGAGCAGTACTTC.